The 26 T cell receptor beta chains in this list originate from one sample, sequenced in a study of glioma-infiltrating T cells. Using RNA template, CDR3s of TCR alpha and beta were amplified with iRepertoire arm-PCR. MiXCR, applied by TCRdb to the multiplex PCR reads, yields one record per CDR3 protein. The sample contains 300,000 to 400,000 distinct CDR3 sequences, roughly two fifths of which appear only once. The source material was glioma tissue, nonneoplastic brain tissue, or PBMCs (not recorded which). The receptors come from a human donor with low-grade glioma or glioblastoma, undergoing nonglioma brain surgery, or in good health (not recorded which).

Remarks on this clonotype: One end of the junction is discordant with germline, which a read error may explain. CDR3 bases: TGTGCCAGCAGTTACTTTCTACACAGGGACGGAAACACCATAAATTTT. This sequence encodes CASSYFLHRDGNTINF. The chain has TRBV6-6 and TRBJ1-3, with a possible D match to TRBD1 (6 bases). CDR3 size: 16 residues. From germline, CDR1 is MNHNY and CDR2 SVGAGI (reference sequence).

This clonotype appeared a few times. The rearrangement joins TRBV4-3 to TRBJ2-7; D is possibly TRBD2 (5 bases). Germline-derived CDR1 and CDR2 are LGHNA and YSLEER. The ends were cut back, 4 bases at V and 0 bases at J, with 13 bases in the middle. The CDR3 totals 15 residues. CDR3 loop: CASSLNAGSSYEQYF. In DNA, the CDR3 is TGCGCCAGCAGCCTCAACGCGGGTAGCTCCTACGAGCAGTACTTC.

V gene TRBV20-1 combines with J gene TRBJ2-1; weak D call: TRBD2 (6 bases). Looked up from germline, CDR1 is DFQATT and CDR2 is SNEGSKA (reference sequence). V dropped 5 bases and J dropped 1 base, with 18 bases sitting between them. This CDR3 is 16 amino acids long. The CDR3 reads CSAGRRLGSSYNEQFF. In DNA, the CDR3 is TGCAGTGCTGGACGCCGACTAGGTAGTTCCTACAATGAGCAGTTCTTC.

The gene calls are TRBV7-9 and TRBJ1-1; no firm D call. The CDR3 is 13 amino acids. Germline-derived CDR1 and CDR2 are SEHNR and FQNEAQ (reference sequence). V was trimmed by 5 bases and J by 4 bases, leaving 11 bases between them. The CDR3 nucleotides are TGTGCCAGCAGCAAACAAGGAGGCACTGAAGCTTTCTTT. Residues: CASSKQGGTEAFF.

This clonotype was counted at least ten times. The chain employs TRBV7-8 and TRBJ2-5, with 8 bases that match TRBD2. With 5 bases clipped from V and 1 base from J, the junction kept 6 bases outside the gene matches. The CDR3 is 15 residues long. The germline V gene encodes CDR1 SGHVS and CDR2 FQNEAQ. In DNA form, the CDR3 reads TGTGCCAGCAGCCCTCTAGCGGGCTTCCAAGAGACCCAGTACTTC. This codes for CASSPLAGFQETQYF.

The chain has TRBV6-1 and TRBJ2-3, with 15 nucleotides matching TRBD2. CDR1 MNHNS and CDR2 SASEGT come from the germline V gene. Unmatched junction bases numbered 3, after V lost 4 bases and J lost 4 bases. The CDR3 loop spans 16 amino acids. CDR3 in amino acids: CASSAGLAGGPDTQYF. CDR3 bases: TGTGCCAGCAGTGCTGGACTAGCGGGAGGGCCAGATACGCAGTATTTT.

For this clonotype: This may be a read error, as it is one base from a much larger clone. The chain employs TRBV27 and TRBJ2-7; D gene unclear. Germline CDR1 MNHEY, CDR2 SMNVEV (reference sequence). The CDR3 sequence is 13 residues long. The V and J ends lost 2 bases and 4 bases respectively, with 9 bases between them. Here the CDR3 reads CASSLVSAYEQYF. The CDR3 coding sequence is TGTGCCAGCAGTTTAGTGTCCGCGTACGAGCAGTACTTC.

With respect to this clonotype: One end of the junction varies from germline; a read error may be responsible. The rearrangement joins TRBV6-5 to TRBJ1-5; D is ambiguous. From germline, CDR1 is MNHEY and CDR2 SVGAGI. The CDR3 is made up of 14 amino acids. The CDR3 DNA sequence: TGTGCCATCAGTCGTGACACGGCGGTTCAGCCCCAGCATTTT. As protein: CAISRDTAVQPQHF.

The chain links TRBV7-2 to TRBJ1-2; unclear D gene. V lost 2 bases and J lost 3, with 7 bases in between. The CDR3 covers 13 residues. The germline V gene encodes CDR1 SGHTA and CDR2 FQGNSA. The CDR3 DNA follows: TGTGCCAGCAGCTTAAACAGAGACTATGGCTACACCTTC. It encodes CASSLNRDYGYTF.

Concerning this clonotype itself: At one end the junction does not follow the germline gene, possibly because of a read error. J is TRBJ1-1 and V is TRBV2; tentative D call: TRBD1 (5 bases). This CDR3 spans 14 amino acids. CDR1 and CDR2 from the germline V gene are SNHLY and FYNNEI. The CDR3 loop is CASSPGLTNTEAFF. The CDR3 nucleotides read TGTGCCAGCAGTCCGGGACTTACGAACACAGAAGCTTTCTTT. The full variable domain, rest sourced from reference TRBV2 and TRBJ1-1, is EPEVTQTPSHQVTQMGQEVILRCVPISNHLYFYWYRQILGQKVEFLVSFYNNEISEKSEIFDDQFSVERPDGSNFTLKIRSTKLEDSAMYFCASSPGLTNTEAFFGQGTRLTVV.

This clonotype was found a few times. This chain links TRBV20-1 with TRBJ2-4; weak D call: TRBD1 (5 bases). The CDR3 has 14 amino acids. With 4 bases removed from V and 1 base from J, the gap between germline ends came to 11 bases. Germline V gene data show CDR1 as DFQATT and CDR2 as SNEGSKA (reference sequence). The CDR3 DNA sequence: TGCAGTGCTACACAGGCCTTTGCCAAAAACATTCAGTACTTC. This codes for CSATQAFAKNIQYF.

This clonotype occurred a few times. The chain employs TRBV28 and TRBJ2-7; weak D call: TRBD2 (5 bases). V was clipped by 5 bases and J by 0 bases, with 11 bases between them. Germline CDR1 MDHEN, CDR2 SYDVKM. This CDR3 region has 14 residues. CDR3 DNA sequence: TGTGCCAGCAGTGACTACCTTAGCTCCTACGAGCAGTACTTC. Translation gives CASSDYLSSYEQYF.

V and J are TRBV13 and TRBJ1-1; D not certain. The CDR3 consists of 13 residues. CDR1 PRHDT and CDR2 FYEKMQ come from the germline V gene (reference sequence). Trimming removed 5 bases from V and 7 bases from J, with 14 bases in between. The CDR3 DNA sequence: TGTGCCAGCAGCCCACCCCGGTCCCGTGAAGCTTTCTTT. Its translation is CASSPPRSREAFF.

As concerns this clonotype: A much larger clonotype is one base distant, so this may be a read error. The CDR3 nucleotides read TGTGCCAGGGCTTACCGGGTGGGCTCTGAAGCTTTCTTT. Protein product: CARAYRVGSEAFF. This rearrangement joins TRBV28 to TRBJ1-1; D call uncertain. In germline, CDR1 is MDHEN, CDR2 SYDVKM. The CDR3 has 13 amino acids. The germline V and J ends were trimmed by 9 bases and 6 bases, with 17 bases remaining between them.

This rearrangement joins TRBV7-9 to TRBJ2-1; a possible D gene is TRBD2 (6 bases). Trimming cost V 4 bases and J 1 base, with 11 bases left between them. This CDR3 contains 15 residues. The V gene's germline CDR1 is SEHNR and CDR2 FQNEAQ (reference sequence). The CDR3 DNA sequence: TGTGCCAGCAGCTCCCGGGACTTGTCCTACAATGAGCAGTTCTTC. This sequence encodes CASSSRDLSYNEQFF.

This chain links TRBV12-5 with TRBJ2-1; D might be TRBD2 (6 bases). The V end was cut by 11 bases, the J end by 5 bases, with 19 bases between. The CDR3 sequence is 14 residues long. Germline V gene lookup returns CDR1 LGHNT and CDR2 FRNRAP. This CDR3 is CAGASVGGDNEQFF. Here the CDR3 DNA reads TGTGCTGGTGCCTCTGTAGGAGGGGACAATGAGCAGTTCTTC.

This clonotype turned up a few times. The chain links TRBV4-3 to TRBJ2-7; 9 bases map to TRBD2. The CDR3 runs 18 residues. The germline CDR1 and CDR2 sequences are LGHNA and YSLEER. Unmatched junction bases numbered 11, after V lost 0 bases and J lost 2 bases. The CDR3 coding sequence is TGCGCCAGCAGCCAAGATCAACCCGGACTAGCGAGCGCCTACGAGCAGTACTTC. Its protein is CASSQDQPGLASAYEQYF.

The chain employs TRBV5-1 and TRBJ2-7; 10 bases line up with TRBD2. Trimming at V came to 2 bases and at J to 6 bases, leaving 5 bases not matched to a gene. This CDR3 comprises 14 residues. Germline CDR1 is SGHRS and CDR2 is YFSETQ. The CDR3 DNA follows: TGCGCCAGCAGCTTAGCGGGAGGGCCGTTCGAGCAGTACTTC. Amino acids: CASSLAGGPFEQYF.

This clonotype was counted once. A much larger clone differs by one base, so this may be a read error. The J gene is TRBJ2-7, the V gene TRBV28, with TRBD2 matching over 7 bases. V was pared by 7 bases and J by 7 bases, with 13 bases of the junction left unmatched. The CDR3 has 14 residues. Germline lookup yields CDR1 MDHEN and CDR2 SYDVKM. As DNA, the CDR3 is TGTGCCAGCACCGTCGGGGGGTCGCACAATGAGCAGTACTTC. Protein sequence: CASTVGGSHNEQYF.

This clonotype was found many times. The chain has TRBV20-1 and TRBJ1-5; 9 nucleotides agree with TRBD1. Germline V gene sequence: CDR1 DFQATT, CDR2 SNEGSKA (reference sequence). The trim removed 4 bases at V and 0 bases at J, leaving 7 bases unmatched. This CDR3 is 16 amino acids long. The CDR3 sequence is CSAIRTGADSNQPQHF. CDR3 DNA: TGCAGTGCTATTAGGACAGGGGCCGATAGCAATCAGCCCCAGCATTTT.

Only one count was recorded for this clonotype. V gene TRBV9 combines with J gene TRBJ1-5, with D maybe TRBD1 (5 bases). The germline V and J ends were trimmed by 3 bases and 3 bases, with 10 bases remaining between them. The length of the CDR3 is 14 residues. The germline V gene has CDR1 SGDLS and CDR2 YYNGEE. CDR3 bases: TGTGCCAGCAGCGAAGGGGTTCCCAATCAGCCCCAGCATTTT. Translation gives CASSEGVPNQPQHF.

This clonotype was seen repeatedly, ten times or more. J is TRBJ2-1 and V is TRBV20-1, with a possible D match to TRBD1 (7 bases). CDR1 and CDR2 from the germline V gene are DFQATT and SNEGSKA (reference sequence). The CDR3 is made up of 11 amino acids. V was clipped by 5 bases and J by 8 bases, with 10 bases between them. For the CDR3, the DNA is TGCAGTGCTGACAGGGAGGATGAGCAGTTCTTC. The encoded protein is CSADREDEQFF.

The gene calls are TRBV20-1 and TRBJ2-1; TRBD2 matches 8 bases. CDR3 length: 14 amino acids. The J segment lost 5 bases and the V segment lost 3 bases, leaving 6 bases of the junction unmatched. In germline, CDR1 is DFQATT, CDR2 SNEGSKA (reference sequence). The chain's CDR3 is CSASTSGPDNEQFF. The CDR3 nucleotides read TGCAGTGCTAGCACTAGCGGTCCGGACAATGAGCAGTTCTTC.

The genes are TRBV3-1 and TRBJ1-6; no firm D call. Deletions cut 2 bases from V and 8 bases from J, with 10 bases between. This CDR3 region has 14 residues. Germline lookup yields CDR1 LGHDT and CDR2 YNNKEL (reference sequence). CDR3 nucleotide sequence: TGTGCCAGCAGCCAAACTTCCGGGTATTCACCCCTCCACTTT. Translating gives CASSQTSGYSPLHF.

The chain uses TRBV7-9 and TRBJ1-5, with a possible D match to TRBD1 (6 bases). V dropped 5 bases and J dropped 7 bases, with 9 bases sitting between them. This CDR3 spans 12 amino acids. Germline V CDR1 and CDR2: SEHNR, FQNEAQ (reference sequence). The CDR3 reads CASSPGQQPQHF. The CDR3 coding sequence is TGTGCCAGCAGCCCAGGACAGCAGCCCCAGCATTTT.

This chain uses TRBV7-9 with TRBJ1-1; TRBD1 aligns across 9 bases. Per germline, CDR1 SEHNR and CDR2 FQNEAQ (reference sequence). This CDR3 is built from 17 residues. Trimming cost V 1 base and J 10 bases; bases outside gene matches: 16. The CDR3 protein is CASSLGYRGRSGPPAFF. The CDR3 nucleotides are TGTGCCAGCAGCTTAGGATACAGGGGGCGCAGTGGTCCTCCAGCTTTCTTT.